Presented here are 5 T cell receptor beta chains from one specimen sequenced in a study of cytomegalovirus exposure and HLA in healthy donors. PCR was performed using 60 Vbeta and 13 Jbeta primers. Generated by immunoSEQ multiplex PCR, the TCRdb table keeps only in-frame clones and is missing some. Counted here are 50,000 to 70,000 clones, 60% to 80% occurring once; the ten biggest clones make up about 2.3%. The sample consisted of PBMCs. The receptors shown here come from a female donor in good health and CMV-seronegative.

The V gene is TRBV2, the J gene TRBJ1-2, with 7 bases identical to TRBD1. Losses at the gene ends were 6 bases for V and 3 bases for J; bases not matched to a gene: 1. The CDR3 contains 12 residues. Looked up from germline, CDR1 is SNHLY and CDR2 is FYNNEI. The CDR3 here is CASRGQYYGYTF. CDR3 nucleotides: TGTGCCAGCAGGGGACAGTACTATGGCTACACCTTC. The full variable domain, in which reference TRBV2 and TRBJ1-2 provide the parts outside the CDR3, is EPEVTQTPSHQVTQMGQEVILRCVPISNHLYFYWYRQILGQKVEFLVSFYNNEISEKSEIFDDQFSVERPDGSNFTLKIRSTKLEDSAMYFCASRGQYYGYTFGSGTRLTVV.

The chain is built from TRBV7-9 and TRBJ2-3; 11 positions agree with TRBD1. This CDR3 is built from 17 residues. The germline V gene has CDR1 SEHNR and CDR2 FQNEAQ (reference sequence). V lost 5 bases to trimming and J lost 1 base; unmatched junction nucleotides: 8. CDR3 sequence (DNA): TGTGCCAGCAGCCCGGACAGGGGGCTGGTTGGCACAGATACGCAGTATTTT. This sequence encodes CASSPDRGLVGTDTQYF.

This clone has only a few counts. This sequence joins TRBV2 and TRBJ2-1, with TRBD2 as a possible D gene (5 bases). The V and J ends lost 8 bases and 8 bases respectively, with 13 bases between them. CDR1 is SNHLY, CDR2 FYNNEI, per germline. CDR3 length equals 12 residues. As DNA, the CDR3 is TGTGCCAGCTTAGTGGAGCGGCATGAGCAGTTCTTC. Its translation is CASLVERHEQFF.

The chain links TRBV7-3 to TRBJ2-3; maybe TRBD2 (7 bases). Germline CDR1 reads SGHTA; CDR2 reads FQGTGA. Trimming pared 5 bases from V and 4 bases from J, leaving 13 bases between. There are 14 residues in the CDR3. The CDR3 coding sequence is TGTGCCAGCAGCCCGGGGGGCATCGCAGATACGCAGTATTTT. Translated: CASSPGGIADTQYF.

The chain recombines TRBV5-6 with TRBJ1-2, with 7 positions matching TRBD1. The length of the CDR3 is 14 residues. J was trimmed by 5 bases and V by 7 bases; bases with no gene match: 11. CDR1 is SGHDT, CDR2 YYEEEE, per germline. CDR3 region: CASLATDRRYGYTF. As DNA, the CDR3 is TGTGCCAGCCTCGCCACGGACAGGAGATATGGCTACACCTTC. Together with reference TRBV5-6 and TRBJ1-2, the CDR3 gives the full variable domain: DAGVTQSPTHLIKTRGQQVTLRCSPKSGHDTVSWYQQALGQGPQFIFQYYEEEERQRGNFPDRFSGHQFPNYSSELNVNALLLGDSALYLCASLATDRRYGYTFGSGTRLTVV.